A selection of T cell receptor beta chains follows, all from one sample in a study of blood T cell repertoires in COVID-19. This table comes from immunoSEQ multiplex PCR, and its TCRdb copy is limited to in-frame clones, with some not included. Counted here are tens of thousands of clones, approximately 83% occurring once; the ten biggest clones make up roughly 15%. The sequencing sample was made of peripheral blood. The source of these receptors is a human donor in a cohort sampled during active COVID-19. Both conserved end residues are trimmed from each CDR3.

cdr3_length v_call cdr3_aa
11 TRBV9 ASSTTGSNEQY
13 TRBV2 ASTAAGSTYNEQF
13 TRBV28 ASFTGGTGYNEQF
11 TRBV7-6 ASSSRDSPPYT
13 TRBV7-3 ASSLLAGVGNEQF
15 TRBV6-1 ASSEPGKSSGANVLT
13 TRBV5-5 ASSFQGMRTDTQY
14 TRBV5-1 ASSLGRLAGVNEQF
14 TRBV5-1 ASSLGIQGAKYEQY
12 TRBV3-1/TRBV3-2 ASSPGQKNEKLF
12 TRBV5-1 ASSFSPGAQPQH
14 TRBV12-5 ASGLVSGGISYEQY
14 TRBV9 ASSATGTSGSNEQF
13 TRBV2 ASAKQANPPYEQY
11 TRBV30 AWSVTGGPKQF
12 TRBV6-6 ASRSLSQGIGQY
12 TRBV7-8 ASSPKVSSYEQY
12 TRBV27 ASSEREGLYEQF
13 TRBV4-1 ASSHGDYGGNEQF
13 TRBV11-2 ASSLGVTPQETQY
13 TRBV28 ASSPSGRATETQY
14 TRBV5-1 ASSLNRGQITGELF
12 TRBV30 AGGQGLNTGELF